These T cell receptor beta chains were read from a single sample in a study of tumor-infiltrating lymphocytes in primary liver carcinoma. TCRdb used MiXCR to reprocess the multiplex PCR reads, holding one entry per CDR3 protein. There are hundreds of thousands of distinct CDR3 sequences in the sample; 58% occur only once, and about 15% lies in the top ten. Material: peripheral blood. Source of these receptors: a woman in her twenties or thirties with primary liver carcinoma and hepatitis B virus infection. Each CDR3 is given with its conserved first and last residue. The D gene is left open where the match is weak. The size of a clone is reported for some rows only, either as once, few or many, or as a class for expanded clones.

V	size	D	J	DNA	CDR3
TRBV2	.	TRBD1	TRBJ2-7	TGTGCCACAGTACTCCGGGACAGGGCCTACGAGCAGTACTTC	CATVLRDRAYEQYF
TRBV29-1	many	TRBD2	TRBJ2-7	TGCAGCGTTTTCTCCTTAGCGGGCTACGAGCAGTACTTC	CSVFSLAGYEQYF
TRBV30	.	.	TRBJ1-2	TGTGCCTGGAGTATCATCTCTAACTATGGTTACACCTTC	CAWSIISNYGYTF
TRBV25-1	.	TRBD2	TRBJ2-3	TGTGCCAGCAGTGCTCCGGGACTAGTGGCCTTAGGAACAGATACGCAGTATTTT	CASSAPGLVALGTDTQYF
TRBV6-6	few	.	TRBJ2-5	TGTGCCAGCAGTCGGAGGACTGAAGAGACCCAGTACTTC	CASSRRTEETQYF
TRBV6-5	.	.	TRBJ1-2	TGTGCGAGCGGACAAAGACTCTCCGGAGGGAGCTACACCTTC	CASGQRLSGGSYTF
TRBV6-5	.	TRBD1	TRBJ1-6	TGTGCCAGCAACCGACAGGGGGACAATTCACCCCTCCACTTT	CASNRQGDNSPLHF
TRBV28	.	.	TRBJ1-1	TGTGCCAGCACGGGGGGAAAGGGCTTACGGACTGAAGCTTTCTTT	CASTGGKGLRTEAFF
TRBV4-1	.	TRBD1	TRBJ2-7	TGCACCACCAGCCACCTTGACAGGGGCCACGAGCAGTACTTC	CTTSHLDRGHEQYF
TRBV20-1	.	.	TRBJ1-6	TGCAGTGCTAGATGGGCGTCTAATTCACCCCTCCACTTT	CSARWASNSPLHF
TRBV24-1	.	.	TRBJ1-5	TGTGCCACCAGTGACGGCTACAATAAACCCCAGCATTTT	CATSDGYNKPQHF
TRBV12-3/TRBV12-4	many	.	TRBJ1-3	TGTGCCAGCAGTTTGGGGCAAACTGGAAACACCATATATTTT	CASSLGQTGNTIYF
TRBV24-1	.	.	TRBJ2-7	TGTGCCACCAGTGACGGCCTTGGGACCCTCTCGGGCGAGCAGTACTTC	CATSDGLGTLSGEQYF
TRBV11-2	.	.	TRBJ2-5	TGTGCCAGCACCCCTTCTCTAGCCCAAGAGACCCGGTACTTC	CASTPSLAQETRYF
TRBV7-9	few	.	TRBJ2-1	TGTGCCAGCAGCTTTGGCAGGAATGAGCAGTTCTTC	CASSFGRNEQFF
TRBV12-3/TRBV12-4	.	TRBD2	TRBJ2-3	TGTGCCAGCAGTTCCTGGGTGGCGGGCGGGGGGAGCACAGGTACGCAGTATTTT	CASSSWVAGGGSTGTQYF
TRBV4-1	.	TRBD2	TRBJ2-1	TGCGCCAGCAGCCAAGATAATGGCGGGAGGGCCACCTACAATGAGCAGTTCTTC	CASSQDNGGRATYNEQFF
TRBV21-1	few	.	TRBJ1-1	TGTGCCAGCAGTGGGCTCGGACAGATCACTGAAGCTTTCTTT	CASSGLGQITEAFF
TRBV6-6	few	.	TRBJ2-4	TGTGCCAGCAGTTACTCCGACAGGGCCAAAAACATTCAGTACTTC	CASSYSDRAKNIQYF
TRBV6-5	few	.	TRBJ1-5	TGTGCCAGCGGGGGTTATAGCAATCAGCCCCAGCATTTT	CASGGYSNQPQHF
TRBV6-2/TRBV6-3	.	.	TRBJ1-5	TGTGTCAGCAGTTACTCGATGGGGACACGGGTGAATCAGCCCCAGCATTTT	CVSSYSMGTRVNQPQHF
TRBV6-2/TRBV6-3	.	TRBD1	TRBJ1-6	TGTGCCAGCAGTTACCCCTCCGGACAGGGGAGGAATTCACCCCTCCACTTT	CASSYPSGQGRNSPLHF
TRBV6-5	.	.	TRBJ2-7	TGTGCCAGCAGTTGGGGATCCGGGACCACCAACGAGCAGTACTTC	CASSWGSGTTNEQYF
TRBV7-9	.	.	TRBJ2-3	TGTGCCAGCAGCCCTGGCAATGCCCCTAGCACAGATACACAGTATTTT	CASSPGNAPSTDTQYF
TRBV4-2	.	TRBD2	TRBJ2-7	TGTGCCAGCAGCCAAGATCCTAGCGGGCTGCCCTACGAGCAGTACTTC	CASSQDPSGLPYEQYF
TRBV29-1	once	.	TRBJ1-1	TGCAGCGTTCTAGCTAAGCTGAACACTGAAGCTTTCTTC	CSVLAKLNTEAFF
TRBV6-2/TRBV6-3	few	.	TRBJ2-3	TGTGCCAGCCATCCGGCCCGCACAGATACGCAGTATTTT	CASHPARTDTQYF
TRBV6-1	many	.	TRBJ2-3	TGTGCCAGCAGTGGACGAACAGGGAAGAGCACAGATACGCAGTATTTT	CASSGRTGKSTDTQYF
TRBV12-3/TRBV12-4	.	.	TRBJ2-2	TGTGCCAGCAGGCCTCTCCTAGTGGCGAACACCGGGGAGCTGTTTTTT	CASRPLLVANTGELFF
TRBV6-2/TRBV6-3	few	.	TRBJ2-2	TGTGCCAGCAGTCCTCCCTCAGAGGGTGGAAACACCGGGGAGCTGTTTTTT	CASSPPSEGGNTGELFF
TRBV6-2/TRBV6-3	.	.	TRBJ1-5	TGTGCCAGCAGCGCCGGGTTTGTCCGTCAGCCCCAGCATTTC	CASSAGFVRQPQHF
TRBV7-9	few	.	TRBJ2-1	TGTGCCAGCAGCTGGCTTGGGGATTGGGATGAGCAGTTCTTT	CASSWLGDWDEQFF
TRBV6-1	.	.	TRBJ1-2	TGTGTCAGCAGTGAAGTACCGGGGGGCGAAAACTATGGCTACACCTTC	CVSSEVPGGENYGYTF
TRBV6-2/TRBV6-3	many	TRBD2	TRBJ2-1	TGTGCCAGCTCGACAGGGCTAGCGGGAGCGGGTTCAAATGAGCAGTTCTTC	CASSTGLAGAGSNEQFF
TRBV13	.	.	TRBJ2-3	TGTGCCAGCAGCAACCGGGCCGGCAGGCCGTTAGTGGGAGGACTAAAGACAGATACGCAGTATTTT	CASSNRAGRPLVGGLKTDTQYF
TRBV13	.	.	TRBJ1-1	TGTGCCAGCAGCTTAGGCCTAACAAGCATGAACACTGAAGCTTTCTTT	CASSLGLTSMNTEAFF
TRBV28	.	TRBD1	TRBJ2-5	TGTGCCAGCAGTCTCAGGGGGCGCGTTAGAGAGACCCAGTACTTC	CASSLRGRVRETQYF
TRBV11-2	many	.	TRBJ2-7	TGTGCCAGCACTGCAGCCTCCTACGAGCAGTACTTC	CASTAASYEQYF
TRBV29-1	.	.	TRBJ2-2	TGCAGCGTCTCATCCGGGAAGGGAACCGGGGAGCTGTTTTTT	CSVSSGKGTGELFF
TRBV10-3	.	.	TRBJ1-5	TGTGCCATCAGTGAGTTAGGACAAGACAATCAGCCCCAGCATTTT	CAISELGQDNQPQHF
TRBV28	.	TRBD2	TRBJ2-4	TGTGCCAGCGGGACCCGAGTCCGGGGGGTCAAAAACATTCAGTACTTT	CASGTRVRGVKNIQYF
TRBV11-2	.	.	TRBJ1-2	TGTGCCAGCAGCTTAAACCCTCAGACTGTGAATTTTGGTTACACCTTC	CASSLNPQTVNFGYTF
TRBV12-3/TRBV12-4	.	TRBD2	TRBJ2-1	TGTGCCAGCAGATGGGGTGGTAGCGGGAATAAGGTGCTGTTCTTC	CASRWGGSGNKVLFF
TRBV28	.	.	TRBJ2-4	TGTGCCAGCAGTTTGGCTAGGGAGGCCGTTCAGTACTTC	CASSLAREAVQYF
TRBV13	once	TRBD2	TRBJ2-1	TGTGCCAGCAGCCCCCCGGGCGGGAGCAATTATGAGCAGTTCTTC	CASSPPGGSNYEQFF
TRBV28	.	TRBD1	TRBJ2-2	TGTGCCAGTTATACCGGGACAGGGATCTGGGAGCTGTTTTTT	CASYTGTGIWELFF
TRBV11-2	.	TRBD2	TRBJ2-1	TGTACCAGCAGCTTCCCTCGACTAGCGGCCTACAATGAGCAGCTCTTC	CTSSFPRLAAYNEQLF
TRBV6-5	.	TRBD2	TRBJ2-7	TGTGACACCCGAAGAGGGTGGCGGGGAGGGGAGGAGCAGTACTTC	CDTRRGWRGGEEQYF
TRBV12-3/TRBV12-4	once	TRBD1	TRBJ2-5	TGTGCCAGCATCCTCCAACCCAGGGGGCTGGAGATCCAGTACTTC	CASILQPRGLEIQYF